The entry below gives a single T cell receptor beta chain sequence along with its context. Its antigen is undetermined. By 5'RACE template switching, TCR cDNA was produced, with a universal primer site and UMIs added in the process. TCRdb reprocessed the 5' RACE reads via MiXCR and lists one record per CDR3 protein. This sample yields 450,000 to 600,000 distinct CDR3 sequences, of which roughly 14% are seen a single time; over 13% belongs to the top ten. The source of the sample is a study of T cells after yellow fever vaccination. Points from the study as a whole: The appearance of a small share of clonotypes in both CD4 and CD8 compartments was observed.

This clonotype originated in a man aged 30-40 years who received the YFV17D yellow fever vaccine. The source material was PBMCs, sampled on the day of the yellow fever booster vaccination.

CDR3 coding DNA: TGTGCCAGCACACCGGGACAGAGCTACGAGCAGTACTTC. Its protein product is CASTPGQSYEQYF. This chain links TRBV6-1 with TRBJ2-7, with TRBD1 identical over 7 bases. J lost 3 bases, V lost 7 bases, and 6 bases had no gene match. CDR3 length equals 13 residues. Germline V CDR1 and CDR2: MNHNS, SASEGT.